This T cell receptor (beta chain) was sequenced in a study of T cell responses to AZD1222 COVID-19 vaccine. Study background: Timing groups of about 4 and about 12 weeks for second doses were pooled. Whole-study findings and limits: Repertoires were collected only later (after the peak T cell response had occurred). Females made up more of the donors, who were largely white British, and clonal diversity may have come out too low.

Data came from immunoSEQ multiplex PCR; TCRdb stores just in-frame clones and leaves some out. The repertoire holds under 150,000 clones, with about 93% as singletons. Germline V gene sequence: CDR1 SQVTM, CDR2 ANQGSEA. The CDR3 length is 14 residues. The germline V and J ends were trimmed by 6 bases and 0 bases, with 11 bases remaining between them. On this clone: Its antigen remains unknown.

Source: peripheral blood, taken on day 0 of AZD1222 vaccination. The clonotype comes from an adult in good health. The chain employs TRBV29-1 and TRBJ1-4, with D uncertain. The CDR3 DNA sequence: TGCAGCGTCGCCTACGGGGCAACTAATGAAAAACTGTTTTTT. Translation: CSVAYGATNEKLFF.